This T cell receptor (beta chain) was captured in a study of CD8 T cells in ankylosing spondylitis. This clonotype was detected only a few times. Its antigen is still unknown. TCRdb reanalysed the 5' RACE reads using MiXCR and keeps one entry per CDR3 protein. The repertoire holds over 600,000 distinct CDR3 sequences, with 15% to 20% as singletons. Study-wide points: Typical of ankylosing spondylitis blood, it appeared, was a TCR beta motif of eight highly homologous variants.

The sequencing sample was made of blood, either unsorted or a sorted T cell fraction (not recorded which). The clonotype was recovered from a male donor with ankylosing spondylitis.

The CDR3 loop is CASSLPGTGSEAFF. As DNA, the CDR3 is TGTGCCAGCAGCCTACCCGGGACAGGGTCTGAAGCTTTCTTT. This rearrangement joins TRBV4-2 to TRBJ1-1, with 9 bases matching TRBD1. CDR3 length: 14 residues. CDR1 and CDR2 (germline): LGHNA, YNFKEQ. Losses at the gene ends were 4 bases for V and 6 bases for J; bases not matched to a gene: 6.